This T cell receptor (beta chain) was identified in a study of blood T cells in healthy people across ages. Trimming shortened V by 4 bases and J by 0 bases, and 14 bases separated the two germline ends. Germline V gene data show CDR1 as KGHSH and CDR2 as LQKENI. This CDR3 spans 16 amino acids. PCR was performed a second time for about 7 to 11 cycles using a sample-barcoded 5' primer and a J-beta primer mix. MiXCR, applied by TCRdb to the 5' RACE reads, yields one record per CDR3 protein. The table lists approximately 780,000 distinct CDR3 sequences, roughly 26% of them singletons. This sample also belongs to another study, concerning T cells of mothers and their children. From that study: Each 15 ul cDNA reaction used roughly 1.6 ug RNA; all RNA was used. Sample barcodes plus 2-4 random nucleotides came from the M1S primer.

The V and J genes are TRBV18 and TRBJ2-3; perhaps TRBD2 as D (6 bases). Sequences were obtained from blood. The clonotype comes from a boy younger than 18 in good health. CDR3 sequence (DNA): TGTGCCAGCTCACTGGGTGCGGGGATAAGCACAGATACGCAGTATTTT. This codes for CASSLGAGISTDTQYF.